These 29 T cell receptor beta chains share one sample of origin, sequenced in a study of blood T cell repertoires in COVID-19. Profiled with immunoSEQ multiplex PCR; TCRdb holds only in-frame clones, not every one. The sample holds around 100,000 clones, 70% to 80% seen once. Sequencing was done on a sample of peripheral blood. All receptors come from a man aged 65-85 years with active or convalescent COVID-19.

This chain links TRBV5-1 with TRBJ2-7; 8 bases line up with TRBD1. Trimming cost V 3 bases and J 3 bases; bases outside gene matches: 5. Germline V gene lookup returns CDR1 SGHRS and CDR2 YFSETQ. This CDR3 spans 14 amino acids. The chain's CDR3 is CASSSGTGHYEQYF. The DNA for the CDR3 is TGCGCCAGCAGCTCCGGGACAGGCCACTACGAGCAGTACTTC.

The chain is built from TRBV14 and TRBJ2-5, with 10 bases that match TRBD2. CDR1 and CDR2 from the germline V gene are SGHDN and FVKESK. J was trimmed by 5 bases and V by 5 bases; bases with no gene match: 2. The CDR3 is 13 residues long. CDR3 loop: CASSSGLAETQYF. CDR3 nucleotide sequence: TGTGCCAGCAGCTCGGGACTAGCGGAGACCCAGTACTTC. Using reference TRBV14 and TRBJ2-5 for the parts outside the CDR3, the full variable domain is EAGVTQFPSHSVIEKGQTVTLRCDPISGHDNLYWYRRVMGKEIKFLLHFVKESKQDESGMPNNRFLAERTGGTYSTLKVQPAELEDSGVYFCASSSGLAETQYFGPGTRLLVL.

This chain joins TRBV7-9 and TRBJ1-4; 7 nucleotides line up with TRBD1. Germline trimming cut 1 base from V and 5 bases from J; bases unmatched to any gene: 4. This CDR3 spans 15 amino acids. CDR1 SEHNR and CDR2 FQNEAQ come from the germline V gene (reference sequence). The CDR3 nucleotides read TGTGCCAGCAGCTTAGACAGGGGAGTAAATGAAAAACTGTTTTTT. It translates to CASSLDRGVNEKLFF.

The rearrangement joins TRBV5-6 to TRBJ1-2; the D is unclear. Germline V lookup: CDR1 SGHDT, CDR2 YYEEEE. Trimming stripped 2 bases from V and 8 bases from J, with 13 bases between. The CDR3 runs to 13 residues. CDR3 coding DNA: TGTGCCAGCAGCTTAACGGGGAATCTGGGCTACACCTTC. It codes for CASSLTGNLGYTF.

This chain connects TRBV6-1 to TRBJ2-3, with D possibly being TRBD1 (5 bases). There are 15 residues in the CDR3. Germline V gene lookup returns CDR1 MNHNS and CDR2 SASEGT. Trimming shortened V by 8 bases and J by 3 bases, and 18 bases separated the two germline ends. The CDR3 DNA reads TGTGCCAGCTGTCTGGCAGGGCACGAGACAGATACGCAGTATTTT. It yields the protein CASCLAGHETDTQYF.

Written as DNA, the CDR3 is TGTGCCAGCAGTAAACAGGGTAGGGGGGAGCTGTTTTTT. Encoded protein: CASSKQGRGELFF. The rearrangement joins TRBV28 to TRBJ2-2, with a possible D match to TRBD1 (6 bases). Germline-derived CDR1 and CDR2 are MDHEN and SYDVKM. CDR3 length: 13 amino acids. With 5 bases removed from V and 8 bases from J, the gap between germline ends came to 12 bases.

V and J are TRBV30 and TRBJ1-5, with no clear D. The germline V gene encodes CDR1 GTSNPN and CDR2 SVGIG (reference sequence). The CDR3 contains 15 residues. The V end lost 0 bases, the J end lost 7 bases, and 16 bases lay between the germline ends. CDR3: CAWSVRRERSQPQHF. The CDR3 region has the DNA TGTGCCTGGAGTGTACGGAGGGAACGCTCGCAGCCCCAGCATTTT.

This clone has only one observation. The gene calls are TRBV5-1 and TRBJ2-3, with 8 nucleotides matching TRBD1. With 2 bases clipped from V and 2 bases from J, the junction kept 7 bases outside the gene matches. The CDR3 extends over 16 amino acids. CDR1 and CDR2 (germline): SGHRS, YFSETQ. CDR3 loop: CASSFQGAQNTDTQYF. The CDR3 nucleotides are TGCGCCAGCAGCTTTCAGGGGGCGCAGAACACAGATACGCAGTATTTT.

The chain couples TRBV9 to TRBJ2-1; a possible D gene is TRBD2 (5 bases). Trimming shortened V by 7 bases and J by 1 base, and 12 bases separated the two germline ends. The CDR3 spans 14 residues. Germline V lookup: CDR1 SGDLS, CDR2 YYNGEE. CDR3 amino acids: CASGGTGSYNEQFF. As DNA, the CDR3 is TGTGCCAGCGGAGGTACCGGGTCCTACAATGAGCAGTTCTTC. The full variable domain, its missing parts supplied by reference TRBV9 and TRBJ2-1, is DSGVTQTPKHLITATGQRVTLRCSPRSGDLSVYWYQQSLDQGLQFLIQYYNGEERAKGNILERFSAQQFPDLHSELNLSSLELGDSALYFCASGGTGSYNEQFFGPGTRLTVL.

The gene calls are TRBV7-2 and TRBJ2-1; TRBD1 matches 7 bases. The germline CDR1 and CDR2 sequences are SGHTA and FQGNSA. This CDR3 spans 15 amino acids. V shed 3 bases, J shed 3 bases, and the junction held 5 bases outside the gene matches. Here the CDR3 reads CASSLGRGIYNEQFF. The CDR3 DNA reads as TGTGCCAGCAGCTTGGGCAGGGGGATCTACAATGAGCAGTTCTTC.

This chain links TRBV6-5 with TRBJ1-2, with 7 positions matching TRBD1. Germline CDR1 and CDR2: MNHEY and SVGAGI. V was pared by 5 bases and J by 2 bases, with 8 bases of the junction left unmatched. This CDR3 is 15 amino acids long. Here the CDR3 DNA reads TGTGCCAGCAGTCCCCTAGACAGGGTCAACTATGGCTACACCTTC. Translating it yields CASSPLDRVNYGYTF.

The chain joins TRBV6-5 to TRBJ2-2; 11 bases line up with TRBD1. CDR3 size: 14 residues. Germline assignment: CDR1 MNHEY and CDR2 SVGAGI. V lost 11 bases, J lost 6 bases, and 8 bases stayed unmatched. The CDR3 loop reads CALLGTGGAGELFF. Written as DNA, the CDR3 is TGTGCCCTCCTGGGGACAGGGGGGGCCGGGGAGCTGTTTTTT.

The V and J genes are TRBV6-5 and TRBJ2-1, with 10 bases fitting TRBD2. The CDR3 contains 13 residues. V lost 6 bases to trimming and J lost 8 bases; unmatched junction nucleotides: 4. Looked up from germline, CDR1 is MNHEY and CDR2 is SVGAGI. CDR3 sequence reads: CASRLAGRYEQFF. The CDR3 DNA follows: TGTGCCAGCAGACTAGCGGGGAGGTATGAGCAGTTCTTC.

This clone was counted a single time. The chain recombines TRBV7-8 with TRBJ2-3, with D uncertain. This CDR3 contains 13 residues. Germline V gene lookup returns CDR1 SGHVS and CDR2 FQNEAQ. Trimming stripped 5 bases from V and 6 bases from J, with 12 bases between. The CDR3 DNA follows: TGTGCCAGCAGCCCACCGACTCGGGATACGCAGTATTTT. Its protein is CASSPPTRDTQYF.

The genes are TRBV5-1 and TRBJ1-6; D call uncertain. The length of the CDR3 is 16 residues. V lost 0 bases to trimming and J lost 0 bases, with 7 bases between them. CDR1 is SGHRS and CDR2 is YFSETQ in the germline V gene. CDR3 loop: CASSLESSSYNSPLHF. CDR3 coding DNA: TGCGCCAGCAGCTTGGAGTCCAGCTCCTATAATTCACCCCTCCACTTT.

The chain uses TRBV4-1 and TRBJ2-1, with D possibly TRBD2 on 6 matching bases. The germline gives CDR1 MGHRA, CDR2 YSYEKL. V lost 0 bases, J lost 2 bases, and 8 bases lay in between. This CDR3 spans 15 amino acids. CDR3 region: CASSQDGEAYNEQFF. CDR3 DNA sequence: TGCGCCAGCAGCCAAGATGGGGAGGCCTACAATGAGCAGTTCTTC.

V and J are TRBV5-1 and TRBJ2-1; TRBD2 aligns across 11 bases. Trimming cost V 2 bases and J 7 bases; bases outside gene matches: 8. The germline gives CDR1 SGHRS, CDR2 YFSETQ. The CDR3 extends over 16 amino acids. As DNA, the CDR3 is TGCGCCAGCAGCTTACCGGGACTAGCGGACACTAATGAGCAGTTCTTC. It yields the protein CASSLPGLADTNEQFF.

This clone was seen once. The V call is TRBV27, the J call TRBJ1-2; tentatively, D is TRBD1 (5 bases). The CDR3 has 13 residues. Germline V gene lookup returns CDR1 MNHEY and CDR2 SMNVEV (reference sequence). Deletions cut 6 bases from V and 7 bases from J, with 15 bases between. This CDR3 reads CASSQGEGFGYTF. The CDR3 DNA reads TGTGCCAGCAGCCAAGGGGAGGGATTTGGCTACACCTTC.

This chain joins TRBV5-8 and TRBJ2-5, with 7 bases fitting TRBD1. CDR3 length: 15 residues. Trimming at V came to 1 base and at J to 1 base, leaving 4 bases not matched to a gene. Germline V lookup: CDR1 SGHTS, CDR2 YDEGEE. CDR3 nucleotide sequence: TGTGCCAGCAGCTTGTTGGGACAGATCCAAGAGACCCAGTACTTC. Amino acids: CASSLLGQIQETQYF.

CDR3 amino acids: CASSYQGGGEQYF. The CDR3 DNA reads TGTGCCAGCAGCTACCAGGGGGGAGGCGAGCAGTACTTC. V usage is TRBV7-8 and J usage is TRBJ2-7; weak D call: TRBD1 (7 bases). Germline V lookup: CDR1 SGHVS, CDR2 FQNEAQ. This CDR3 is 13 amino acids long. The germline V and J ends were trimmed by 4 bases and 6 bases, with 13 bases remaining between them.

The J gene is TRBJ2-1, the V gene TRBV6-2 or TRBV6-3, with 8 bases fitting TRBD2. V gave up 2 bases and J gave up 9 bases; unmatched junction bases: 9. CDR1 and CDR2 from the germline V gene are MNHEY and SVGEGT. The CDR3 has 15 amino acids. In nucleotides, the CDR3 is TGTGCCAGCAGTTACAGGACTAGCCAGCCCCTTGAGCAGTTCTTC. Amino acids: CASSYRTSQPLEQFF.

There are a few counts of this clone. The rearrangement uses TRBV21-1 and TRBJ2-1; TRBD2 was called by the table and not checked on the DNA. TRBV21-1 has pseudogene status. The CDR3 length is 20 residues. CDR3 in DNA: TGTGCCAGCAGCAGAGGGACTAGCGGGAGCGTGGCCTACTCCTACAATGAGCAGTTCTTC. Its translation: CASSRGTSGSVAYSYNEQFF.

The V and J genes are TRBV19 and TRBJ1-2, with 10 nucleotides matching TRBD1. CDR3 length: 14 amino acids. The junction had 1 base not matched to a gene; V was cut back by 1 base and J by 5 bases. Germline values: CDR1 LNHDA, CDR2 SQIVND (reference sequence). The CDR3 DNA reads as TGTGCCAGTAGTATAGGGGGACAGGGGTATGGCTACACCTTC. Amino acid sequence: CASSIGGQGYGYTF.

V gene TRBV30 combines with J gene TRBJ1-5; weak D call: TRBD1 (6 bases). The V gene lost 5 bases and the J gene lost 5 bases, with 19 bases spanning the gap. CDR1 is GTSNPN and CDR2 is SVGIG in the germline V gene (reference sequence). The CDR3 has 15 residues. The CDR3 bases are TGTGCCTGGCCAACTCGCGGGGGCGAGGATCAGCCCCAGCATTTT. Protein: CAWPTRGGEDQPQHF.

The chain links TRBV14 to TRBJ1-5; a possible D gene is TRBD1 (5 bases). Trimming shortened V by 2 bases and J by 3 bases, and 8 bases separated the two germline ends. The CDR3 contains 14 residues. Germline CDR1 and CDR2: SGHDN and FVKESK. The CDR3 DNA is TGTGCCAGCAGCCAATCGGGACTCAATCAGCCCCAGCATTTT. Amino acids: CASSQSGLNQPQHF. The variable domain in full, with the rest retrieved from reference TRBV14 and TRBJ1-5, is EAGVTQFPSHSVIEKGQTVTLRCDPISGHDNLYWYRRVMGKEIKFLLHFVKESKQDESGMPNNRFLAERTGGTYSTLKVQPAELEDSGVYFCASSQSGLNQPQHFGDGTRLSIL.

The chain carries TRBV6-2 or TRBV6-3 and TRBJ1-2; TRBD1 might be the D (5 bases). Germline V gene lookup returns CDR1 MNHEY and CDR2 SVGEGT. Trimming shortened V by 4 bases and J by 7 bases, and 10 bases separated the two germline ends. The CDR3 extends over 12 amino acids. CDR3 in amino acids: CASSLGLPGYTF. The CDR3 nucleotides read TGTGCCAGCAGTTTGGGACTCCCTGGCTACACCTTC.

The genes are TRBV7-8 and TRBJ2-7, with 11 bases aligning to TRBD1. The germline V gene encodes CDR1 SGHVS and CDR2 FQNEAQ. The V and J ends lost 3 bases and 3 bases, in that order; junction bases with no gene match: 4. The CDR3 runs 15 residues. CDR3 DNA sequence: TGTGCCAGCAGCTTGCCGGGACAGGGGGTCTACGAGCAGTACTTC. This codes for CASSLPGQGVYEQYF.

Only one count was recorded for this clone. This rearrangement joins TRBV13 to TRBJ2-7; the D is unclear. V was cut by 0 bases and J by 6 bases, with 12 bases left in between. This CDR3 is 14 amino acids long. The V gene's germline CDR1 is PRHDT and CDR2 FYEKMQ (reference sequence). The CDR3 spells CASSLGSPAREQYF. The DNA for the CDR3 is TGTGCCAGCAGCTTAGGCTCCCCCGCGCGCGAGCAGTACTTC.

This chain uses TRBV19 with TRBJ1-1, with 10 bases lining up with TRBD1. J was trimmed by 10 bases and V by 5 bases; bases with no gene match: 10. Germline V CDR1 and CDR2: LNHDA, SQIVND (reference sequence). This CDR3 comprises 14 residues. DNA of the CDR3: TGTGCCAGTAGTCCGCGGACAGGGGGTGTGGGAGCTTTCTTT. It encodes CASSPRTGGVGAFF. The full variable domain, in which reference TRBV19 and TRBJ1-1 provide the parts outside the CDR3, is DGGITQSPKYLFRKEGQNVTLSCEQNLNHDAMYWYRQDPGQGLRLIYYSQIVNDFQKGDIAEGYSVSREKKESFPLTVTSAQKNPTAFYLCASSPRTGGVGAFFGQGTRLTVV.